The 8 T cell receptor beta chains below were found in one sample sequenced in a study of cytomegalovirus exposure and HLA in healthy donors (dated by TCRdb to between 2016 and 2019). Receptors were amplified or captured by the immunoSEQ multiplex PCR assay. The multiplex PCR relied on a mix of 60 forward primers for TCR Vbeta segments and 13 reverse primers for TCR Jbeta segments. TCRdb holds this immuneACCESS table with in-frame rearrangements only. Some clones are missing; in checked studies, unresolved V genes explain under half, and the rest has no known cause. The sample yields more than 200,000 clones; 70% to 90% were counted once. Of the sample, over 1% is held by the ten largest clones. Source material: PBMCs. The receptors here all came from a human donor in good health.

The J gene is TRBJ1-2, the V gene TRBV9; no clear D gene. The CDR3 is made up of 13 amino acids. V was clipped by 4 bases and J by 4 bases, with 11 bases between them. CDR1 and CDR2 from the germline V gene are SGDLS and YYNGEE. The CDR3 nucleotides are TGTGCCAGCAGCATTAGGAGGGCCTATGGCTACACCTTC. It yields the protein CASSIRRAYGYTF.

The chain combines TRBV9 with TRBJ2-7; 9 bases are a match to TRBD2. Germline V lookup: CDR1 SGDLS, CDR2 YYNGEE. V shed 4 bases, J shed 2 bases, and the junction held 13 bases outside the gene matches. The CDR3 consists of 17 residues. The CDR3 is CASSPPGSSGKAYEQYF. The CDR3 DNA sequence: TGTGCCAGCAGCCCCCCGGGATCTAGCGGGAAAGCCTACGAGCAGTACTTC.

CDR3: CASSLAGGQNYGYTF. DNA for the CDR3: TGTGCCAGCAGCTTAGCGGGCGGACAAAACTATGGCTACACCTTC. The V gene is TRBV7-9, the J gene TRBJ1-2, with a weak D call TRBD1 (5 bases). This CDR3 region has 15 residues. The V gene's germline CDR1 is SEHNR and CDR2 FQNEAQ (reference sequence). V was pared by 0 bases and J by 2 bases, with 10 bases between.

The chain has TRBV9 and TRBJ2-3; D is possibly TRBD1 (6 bases). The CDR3 extends over 15 amino acids. Trimming removed 0 bases from V and 4 bases from J, with 12 bases in between. CDR1 SGDLS and CDR2 YYNGEE come from the germline V gene. CDR3 DNA sequence: TGTGCCAGCAGCGTAGGCAGGGGTGGTGCAGATACGCAGTATTTT. It translates to CASSVGRGGADTQYF.

V usage is TRBV29-1 and J usage is TRBJ1-1; D possibly corresponds to TRBD1 (6 bases). The CDR3 has 12 amino acids. Germline-derived CDR1 and CDR2 are SQVTM and ANQGSEA. V was cut by 7 bases and J by 0 bases, with 9 bases left in between. CDR3 sequence (DNA): TGCAGCGCCAGGGGAGTGAACACTGAAGCTTTCTTT. Encoded protein: CSARGVNTEAFF.

This clone was recorded only once. The chain has TRBV7-9 and TRBJ2-7; 9 positions match TRBD1. Germline CDR1 SEHNR, CDR2 FQNEAQ (reference sequence). J lost 4 bases, V lost 8 bases, and 9 bases had no gene match. This CDR3 has 14 amino acids. In DNA form, the CDR3 reads TGTGCCAGCGGAAGACAGACAGGGGGATACGAGCAGTACTTC. It is translated as CASGRQTGGYEQYF.

The chain has TRBV6-1 and TRBJ2-2, with D possibly TRBD1 on 6 matching bases. Trimming pared 11 bases from V and 0 bases from J, leaving 10 bases between. This CDR3 is 13 amino acids long. CDR1 is MNHNS and CDR2 is SASEGT in the germline V gene. The CDR3 reads CAGGHPNTGELFF. DNA for the CDR3: TGTGCCGGGGGACACCCGAACACCGGGGAGCTGTTTTTT.

In DNA form, the CDR3 reads TGTGCCAGCAGCCGGGACAGGGAAAACATTCAGTACTTC. Translated, it gives CASSRDRENIQYF. The V gene is TRBV7-9, the J gene TRBJ2-4; TRBD1 matches 9 bases. The CDR3 covers 13 residues. J gave up 5 bases and V 5 bases, and 1 base lay outside the gene matches. Germline assignment: CDR1 SEHNR and CDR2 FQNEAQ (reference sequence).